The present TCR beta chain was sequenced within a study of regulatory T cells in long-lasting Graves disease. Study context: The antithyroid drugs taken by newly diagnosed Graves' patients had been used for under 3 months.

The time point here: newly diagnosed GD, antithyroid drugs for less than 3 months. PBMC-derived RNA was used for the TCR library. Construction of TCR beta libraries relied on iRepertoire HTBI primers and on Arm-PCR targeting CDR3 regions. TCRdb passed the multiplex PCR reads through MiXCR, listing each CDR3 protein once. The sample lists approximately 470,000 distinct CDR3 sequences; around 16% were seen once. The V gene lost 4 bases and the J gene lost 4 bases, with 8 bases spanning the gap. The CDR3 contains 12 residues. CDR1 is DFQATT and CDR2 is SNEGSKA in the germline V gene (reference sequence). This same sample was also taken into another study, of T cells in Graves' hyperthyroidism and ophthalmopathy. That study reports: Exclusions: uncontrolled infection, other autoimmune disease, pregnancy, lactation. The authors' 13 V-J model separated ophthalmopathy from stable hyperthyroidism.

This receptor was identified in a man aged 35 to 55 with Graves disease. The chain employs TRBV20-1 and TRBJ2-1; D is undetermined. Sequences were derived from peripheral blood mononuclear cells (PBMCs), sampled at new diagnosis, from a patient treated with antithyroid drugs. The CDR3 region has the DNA TGCAGTGCTACAGACGGGTACAATGAGCAGTTCTTC. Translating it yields CSATDGYNEQFF.